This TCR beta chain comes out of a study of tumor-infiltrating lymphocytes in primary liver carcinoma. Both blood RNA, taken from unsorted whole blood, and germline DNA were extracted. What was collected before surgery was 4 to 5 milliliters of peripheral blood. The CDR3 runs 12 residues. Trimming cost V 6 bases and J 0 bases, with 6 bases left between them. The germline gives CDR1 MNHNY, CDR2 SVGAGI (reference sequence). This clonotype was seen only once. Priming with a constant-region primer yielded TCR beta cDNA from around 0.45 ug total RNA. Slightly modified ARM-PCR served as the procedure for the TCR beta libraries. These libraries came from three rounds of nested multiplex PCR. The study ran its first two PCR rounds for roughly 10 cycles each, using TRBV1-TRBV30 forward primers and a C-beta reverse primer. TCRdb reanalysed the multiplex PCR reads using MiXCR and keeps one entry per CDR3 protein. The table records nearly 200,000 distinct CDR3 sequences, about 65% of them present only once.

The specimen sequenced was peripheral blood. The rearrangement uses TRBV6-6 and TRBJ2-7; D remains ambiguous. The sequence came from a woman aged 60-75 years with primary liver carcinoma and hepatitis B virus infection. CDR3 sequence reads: CASSSFSYEQYF. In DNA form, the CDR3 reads TGTGCCAGCAGCTCATTCTCCTACGAGCAGTACTTC.